A selection of T cell receptor beta chains follows, all from one sample in a study of blood T cell repertoires in COVID-19. Profiled with immunoSEQ multiplex PCR; TCRdb holds only in-frame clones, not every one. Of some 170,000 clones in the sample, roughly 83% were seen once. Material: peripheral blood. These receptors came from a woman in her thirties or forties with COVID-19, enrolled during active disease. The CDR3 runs from the conserved cysteine through the conserved F or W. The D gene is left open where the match is weak. Clone size is given for some rows only: seen once, a few or many times, or a class if the clone is expanded.

V: TRBV19; J: TRBJ2-4; D: NA; size: NA; CDR3: CASSIASVDIQYF; DNA: TGTGCCAGTAGTATCGCTAGCGTCGACATTCAGTACTTC
V: TRBV29-1; J: TRBJ2-7; D: NA; size: NA; CDR3: CSVEGQGKTYEQYF; DNA: TGCAGCGTTGAAGGGCAGGGAAAGACATACGAGCAGTACTTC
V: TRBV6-5; J: TRBJ2-2; D: NA; size: NA; CDR3: CASSYTPNTGELFF; DNA: TGTGCCAGCAGTTATACTCCGAACACCGGGGAGCTGTTTTTT
V: TRBV2; J: TRBJ1-3; D: TRBD1; size: NA; CDR3: CASSARQGSSGNTIYF; DNA: TGTGCCAGCAGTGCCCGACAGGGAAGCTCTGGAAACACCATATATTTT
V: TRBV7-6; J: TRBJ1-5; D: TRBD1; size: NA; CDR3: CASSPWTGANQPQHF; DNA: TGTGCCAGCAGCCCCTGGACAGGGGCCAATCAGCCCCAGCATTTT
V: TRBV14; J: TRBJ1-1; D: NA; size: NA; CDR3: CASSQDRLRNTEAFF; DNA: TGTGCCAGCAGCCAAGACAGGCTCAGGAACACTGAAGCTTTCTTT
V: TRBV19; J: TRBJ2-2; D: NA; size: NA; CDR3: CASSATTSNTGELFF; DNA: TGTGCCAGTAGTGCCACCACTTCGAACACCGGGGAGCTGTTTTTT
V: TRBV7-6; J: TRBJ2-7; D: TRBD2; size: NA; CDR3: CASSRLVPGLAGGRSSYEQYF; DNA: TGTGCCAGCAGCCGACTAGTCCCGGGACTAGCGGGAGGGAGGAGCTCCTACGAGCAGTACTTC
V: TRBV9; J: TRBJ2-7; D: TRBD1; size: NA; CDR3: CASSADREDYEQYF; DNA: TGTGCCAGCAGCGCAGACAGGGAAGACTACGAGCAGTACTTC
V: TRBV19; J: TRBJ2-5; D: TRBD1; size: once; CDR3: CASSVPGQEQETQYF; DNA: TGTGCCAGTAGTGTTCCGGGACAGGAGCAAGAGACCCAGTACTTC
V: TRBV9; J: TRBJ2-2; D: TRBD1; size: few; CDR3: CASSFSGTGDTGELFF; DNA: TGTGCCAGCAGCTTCTCCGGGACAGGGGACACCGGGGAGCTGTTTTTT
V: TRBV6-2/TRBV6-3; J: TRBJ2-1; D: TRBD1; size: NA; CDR3: CASSLQGVAYNEQFF; DNA: TGTGCCAGCAGCTTACAGGGGGTTGCTTACAATGAGCAGTTCTTC
V: TRBV27; J: TRBJ1-2; D: NA; size: NA; CDR3: CASSFQGSNYGYTF; DNA: TGTGCCAGCAGTTTTCAGGGTAGTAACTATGGCTACACCTTC
V: TRBV6-6; J: TRBJ1-2; D: NA; size: NA; CDR3: CASSLWVEGSIYGYTF; DNA: TGTGCCAGCAGTTTATGGGTAGAGGGCAGTATCTATGGCTACACCTTC
V: TRBV27; J: TRBJ2-1; D: TRBD2; size: NA; CDR3: CASSLLGGGSYNEQFF; DNA: TGTGCCAGCAGCCTGCTGGGGGGAGGGTCCTACAATGAGCAGTTCTTC
V: TRBV10-1; J: TRBJ1-4; D: NA; size: NA; CDR3: CAILTRGEKLFF; DNA: TGCGCCATCTTGACCCGAGGTGAAAAACTGTTTTTT
V: TRBV27; J: TRBJ2-7; D: NA; size: NA; CDR3: CASSLVGDPYEQYF; DNA: TGTGCCAGCAGTTTAGTCGGGGATCCCTACGAGCAGTACTTC
V: TRBV24-1; J: TRBJ1-1; D: NA; size: NA; CDR3: CATSDPGSTEAFF; DNA: TGTGCCACCAGTGACCCTGGGAGCACTGAAGCTTTCTTT
V: TRBV3-1/TRBV3-2; J: TRBJ2-1; D: TRBD2; size: NA; CDR3: CASSQDRLAGVNEQFF; DNA: TGTGCCAGCAGCCAAGATCGGCTAGCGGGTGTCAATGAGCAGTTCTTC
V: TRBV19; J: TRBJ2-3; D: NA; size: NA; CDR3: CASNGNTDTQYF; DNA: TGTGCCAGTAACGGGAACACAGATACGCAGTATTTT
V: TRBV7-8; J: TRBJ2-1; D: NA; size: NA; CDR3: CASSFDSSYNEQFF; DNA: TGTGCCAGCAGCTTCGATAGCTCCTACAATGAGCAGTTCTTC